The clone carrying this TCR beta chain showed up many times. Its matching antigen is unknown. This sample is drawn from a study of T cells after yellow fever vaccination. Findings and limits, study-wide: Clones from primary vaccination mostly reappeared after the booster (roughly 97% CD4, just over 85% CD8). Bulk-population clonotypes that are abundant could appear as contaminants in FACS-sorted repertoires.

Generation of TCR cDNA used 5'RACE template switching (which added a universal primer site and UMIs). MiXCR, applied by TCRdb to the 5' RACE reads, yields one record per CDR3 protein. The table shows 200,000 to 300,000 distinct CDR3 sequences, with 6% to 7.5% occurring only once. Trimming took off 6 bases at V and 9 bases at J, with 9 bases between the two ends. CDR1 is MDHEN, CDR2 SYDVKM, per germline. The CDR3 is 12 amino acids. The input for sequencing was CD4+ T cells sorted from PBMCs, taken 15 days after the yellow fever booster vaccination. The chain employs TRBV28 and TRBJ1-6; no clear D. The receptor was derived from a man aged 30 to 45 who received the YFV17D yellow fever vaccine. The CDR3 DNA is TGTGCCAGCAGCAGCTTGGGTTCACCCCTCCACTTT. This sequence encodes CASSSLGSPLHF.